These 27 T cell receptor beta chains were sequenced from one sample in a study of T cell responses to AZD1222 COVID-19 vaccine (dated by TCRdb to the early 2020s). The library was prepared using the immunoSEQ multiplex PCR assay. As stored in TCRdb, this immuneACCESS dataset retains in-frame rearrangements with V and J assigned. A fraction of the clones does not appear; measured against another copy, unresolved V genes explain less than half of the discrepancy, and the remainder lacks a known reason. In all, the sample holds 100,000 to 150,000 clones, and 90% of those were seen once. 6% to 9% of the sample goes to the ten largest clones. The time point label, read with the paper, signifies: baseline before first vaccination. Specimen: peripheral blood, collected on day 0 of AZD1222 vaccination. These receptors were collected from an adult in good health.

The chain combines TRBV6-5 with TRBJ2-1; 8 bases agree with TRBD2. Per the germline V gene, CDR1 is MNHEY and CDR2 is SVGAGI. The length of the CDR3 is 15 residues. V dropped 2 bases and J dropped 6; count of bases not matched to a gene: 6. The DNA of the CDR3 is TGTGCCAGCAGTTACGATTACAGCGGGAGCAATGAGCAGTTCTTC. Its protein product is CASSYDYSGSNEQFF.

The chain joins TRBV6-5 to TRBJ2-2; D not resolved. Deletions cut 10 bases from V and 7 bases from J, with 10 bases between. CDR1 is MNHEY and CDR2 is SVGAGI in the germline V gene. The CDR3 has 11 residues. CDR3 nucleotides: TGTGCCACCTTCGGCGGCGGGGAGCTGTTTTTT. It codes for CATFGGGELFF.

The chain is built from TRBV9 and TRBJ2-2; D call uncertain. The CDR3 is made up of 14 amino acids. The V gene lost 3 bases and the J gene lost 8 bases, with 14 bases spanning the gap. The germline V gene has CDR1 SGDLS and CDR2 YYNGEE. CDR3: CASSASPSKGELFF. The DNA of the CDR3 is TGTGCCAGCAGCGCCTCACCTTCCAAGGGGGAGCTGTTTTTT.

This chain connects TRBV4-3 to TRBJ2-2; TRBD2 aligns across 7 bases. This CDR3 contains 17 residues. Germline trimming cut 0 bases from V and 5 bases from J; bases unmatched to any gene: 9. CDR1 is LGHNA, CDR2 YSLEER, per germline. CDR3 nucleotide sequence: TGCGCCAGCAGCCAAGATCCCCCGGGAGCGGGAACCGGGGAGCTGTTTTTT. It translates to CASSQDPPGAGTGELFF.

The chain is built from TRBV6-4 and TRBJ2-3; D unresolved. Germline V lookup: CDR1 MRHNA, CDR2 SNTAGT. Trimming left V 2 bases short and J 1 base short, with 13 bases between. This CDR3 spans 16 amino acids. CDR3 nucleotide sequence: TGTGCCAGCAGTGACGGCCCACTTGGGGGCACAGATACGCAGTATTTT. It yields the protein CASSDGPLGGTDTQYF.

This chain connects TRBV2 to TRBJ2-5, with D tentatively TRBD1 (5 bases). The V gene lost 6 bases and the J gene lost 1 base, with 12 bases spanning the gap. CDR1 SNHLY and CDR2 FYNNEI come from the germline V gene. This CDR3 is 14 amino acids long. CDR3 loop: CASRPSRAQETQYF. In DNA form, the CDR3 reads TGTGCCAGCAGGCCCAGCAGGGCCCAAGAGACCCAGTACTTC.

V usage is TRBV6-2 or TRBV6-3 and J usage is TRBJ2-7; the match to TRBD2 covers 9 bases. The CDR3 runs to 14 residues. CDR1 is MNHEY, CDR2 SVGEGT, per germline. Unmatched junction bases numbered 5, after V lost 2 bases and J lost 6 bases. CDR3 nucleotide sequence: TGTGCCAGCAGTTACGTCCTAGCGGGAATCGAGCAGTACTTC. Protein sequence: CASSYVLAGIEQYF.

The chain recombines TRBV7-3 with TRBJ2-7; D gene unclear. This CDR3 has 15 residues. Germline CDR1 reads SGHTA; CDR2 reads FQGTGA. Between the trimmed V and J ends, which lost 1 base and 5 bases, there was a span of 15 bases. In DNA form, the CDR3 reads TGTGCCAGCAGCTTAAGAGATTCCCCCCCCAACGAGCAGTACTTC. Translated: CASSLRDSPPNEQYF.

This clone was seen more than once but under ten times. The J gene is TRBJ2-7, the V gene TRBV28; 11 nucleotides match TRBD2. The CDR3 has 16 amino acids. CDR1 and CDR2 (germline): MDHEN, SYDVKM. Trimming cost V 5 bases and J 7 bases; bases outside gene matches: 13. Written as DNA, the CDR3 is TGTGCCAGCAGTGATAATCAACTAGCGGGGGCCCGGGAGCAGTACTTC. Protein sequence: CASSDNQLAGAREQYF.

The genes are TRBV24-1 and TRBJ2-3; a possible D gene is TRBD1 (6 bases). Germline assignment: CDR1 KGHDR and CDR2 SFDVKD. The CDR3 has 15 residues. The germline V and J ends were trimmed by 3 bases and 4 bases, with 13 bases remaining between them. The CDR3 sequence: CATSDDPDRADTQYF. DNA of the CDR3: TGTGCCACCAGTGATGATCCGGACAGAGCAGATACGCAGTATTTT.

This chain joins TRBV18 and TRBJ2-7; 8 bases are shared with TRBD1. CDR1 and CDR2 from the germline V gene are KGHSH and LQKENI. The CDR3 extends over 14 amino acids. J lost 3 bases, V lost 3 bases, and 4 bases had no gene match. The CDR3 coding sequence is TGTGCCAGCTCACCCGGGACAGGCGTCTACGAGCAGTACTTC. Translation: CASSPGTGVYEQYF.

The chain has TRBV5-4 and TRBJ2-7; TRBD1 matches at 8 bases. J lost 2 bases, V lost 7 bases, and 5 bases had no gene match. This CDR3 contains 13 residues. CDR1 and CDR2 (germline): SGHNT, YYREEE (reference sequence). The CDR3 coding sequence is TGTGCCAGCCGTCGACAGGGGACCTACGAGCAGTACTTC. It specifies CASRRQGTYEQYF.

The CDR3 region is CASSPYGGETQYF. The DNA for the CDR3 is TGTGCCAGCAGTCCGTATGGGGGAGAGACCCAGTACTTC. The V gene is TRBV25-1, the J gene TRBJ2-5; TRBD1 or TRBD2 may be the D gene (5 bases each). V was clipped by 5 bases and J by 4 bases, with 11 bases between them. The CDR3 totals 13 residues. Germline V gene lookup returns CDR1 MGHDK and CDR2 SYGVNS.

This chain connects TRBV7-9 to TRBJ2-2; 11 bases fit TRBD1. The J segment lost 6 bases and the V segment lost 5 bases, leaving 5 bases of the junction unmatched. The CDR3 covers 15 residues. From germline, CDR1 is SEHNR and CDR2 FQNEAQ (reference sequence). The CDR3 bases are TGTGCCAGCAGCCGATGGACAGGGGGCGCCGGGGAGCTGTTTTTT. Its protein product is CASSRWTGGAGELFF. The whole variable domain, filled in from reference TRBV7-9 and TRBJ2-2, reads DTGVSQNPRHKITKRGQNVTFRCDPISEHNRLYWYRQTLGQGPEFLTYFQNEAQLEKSRLLSDRFSAERPKGSFSTLEIQRTEQGDSAMYLCASSRWTGGAGELFFGEGSRLTVL.

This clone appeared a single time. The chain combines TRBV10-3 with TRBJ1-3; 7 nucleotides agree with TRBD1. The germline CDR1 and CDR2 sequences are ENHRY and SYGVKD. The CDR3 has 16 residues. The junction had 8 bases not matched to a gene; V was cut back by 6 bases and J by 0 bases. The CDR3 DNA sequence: TGTGCCATCAGCCCGACAGGGAGTGTCTCTGGAAACACCATATATTTT. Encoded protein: CAISPTGSVSGNTIYF.

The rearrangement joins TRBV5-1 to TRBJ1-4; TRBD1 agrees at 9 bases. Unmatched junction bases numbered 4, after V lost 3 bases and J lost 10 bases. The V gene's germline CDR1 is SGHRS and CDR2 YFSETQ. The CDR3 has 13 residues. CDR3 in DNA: TGCGCCAGCAGCTCACAGGGGGCGGGAAAACTGTTTTTT. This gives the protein CASSSQGAGKLFF.

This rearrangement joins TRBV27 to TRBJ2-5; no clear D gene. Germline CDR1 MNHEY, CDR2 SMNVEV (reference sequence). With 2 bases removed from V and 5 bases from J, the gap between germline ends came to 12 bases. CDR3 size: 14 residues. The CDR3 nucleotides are TGTGCCAGCAGTTTAGGGGTGTCCCTGGAGACCCAGTACTTC. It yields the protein CASSLGVSLETQYF.

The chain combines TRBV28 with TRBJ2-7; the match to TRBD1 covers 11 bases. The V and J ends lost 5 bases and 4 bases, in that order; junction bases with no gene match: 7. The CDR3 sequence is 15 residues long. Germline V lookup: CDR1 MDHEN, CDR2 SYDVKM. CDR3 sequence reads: CASSRQGTGGYEQYF. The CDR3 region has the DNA TGTGCCAGCAGTCGGCAGGGGACAGGGGGATACGAGCAGTACTTC.

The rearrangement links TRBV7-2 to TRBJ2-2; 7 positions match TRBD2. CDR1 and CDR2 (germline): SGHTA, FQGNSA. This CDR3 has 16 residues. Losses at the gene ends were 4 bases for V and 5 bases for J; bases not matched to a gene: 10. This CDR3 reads CASSWLGRGRTGELFF. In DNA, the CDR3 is TGTGCCAGCAGCTGGTTGGGGAGGGGACGAACCGGGGAGCTGTTTTTT.

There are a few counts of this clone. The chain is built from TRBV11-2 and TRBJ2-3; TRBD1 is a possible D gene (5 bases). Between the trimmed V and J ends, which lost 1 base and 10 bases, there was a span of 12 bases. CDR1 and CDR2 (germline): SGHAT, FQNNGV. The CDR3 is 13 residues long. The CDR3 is CASSLGGQGSQYF. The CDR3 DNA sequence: TGTGCCAGCAGCTTAGGGGGCCAGGGTTCGCAGTATTTT.

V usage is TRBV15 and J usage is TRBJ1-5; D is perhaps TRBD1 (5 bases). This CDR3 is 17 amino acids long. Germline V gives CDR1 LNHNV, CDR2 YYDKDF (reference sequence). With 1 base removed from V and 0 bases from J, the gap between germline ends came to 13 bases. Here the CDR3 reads CATSRAWGENSNQPQHF. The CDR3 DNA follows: TGTGCCACCAGCAGAGCCTGGGGGGAAAATAGCAATCAGCCCCAGCATTTT.

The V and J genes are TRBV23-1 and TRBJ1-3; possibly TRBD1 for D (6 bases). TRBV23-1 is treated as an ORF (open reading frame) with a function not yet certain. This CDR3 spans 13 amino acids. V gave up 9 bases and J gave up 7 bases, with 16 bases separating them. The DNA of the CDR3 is TGCGCCAGAAACAGGGTTGGCCCGAACACCATATATTTT. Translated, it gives CARNRVGPNTIYF.

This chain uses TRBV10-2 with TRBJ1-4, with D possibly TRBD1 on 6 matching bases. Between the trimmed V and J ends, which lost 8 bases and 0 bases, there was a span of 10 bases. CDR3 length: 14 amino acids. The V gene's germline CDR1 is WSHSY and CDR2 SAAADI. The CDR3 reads CASLDRATNEKLFF. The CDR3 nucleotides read TGCGCCAGCTTGGACAGAGCAACTAATGAAAAACTGTTTTTT.

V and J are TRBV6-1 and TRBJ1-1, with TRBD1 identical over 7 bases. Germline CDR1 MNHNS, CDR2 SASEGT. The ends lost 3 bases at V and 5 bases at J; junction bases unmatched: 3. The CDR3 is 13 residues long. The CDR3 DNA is TGTGCCAGCAGTGACACAGGGGAGACTGAAGCTTTCTTT. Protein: CASSDTGETEAFF.

CDR3 nucleotides: TGCGCCAGCAGCTTTTCCGACACCGGGGAGCTGTTTTTT. This encodes CASSFSDTGELFF. J is TRBJ2-2 and V is TRBV5-1; D is unresolved. V lost 2 bases to trimming and J lost 3 bases, with 5 bases between them. Germline CDR1 and CDR2: SGHRS and YFSETQ. This CDR3 has 13 amino acids.

The CDR3 loop reads CASSPEGSNTGELFF. The CDR3 bases are TGCGCCAGCAGTCCAGAGGGATCTAACACCGGGGAGCTGTTTTTT. The chain employs TRBV23-1 and TRBJ2-2; maybe TRBD2 (5 bases). TRBV23-1 is an ORF, and what it does is uncertain. V was cut by 4 bases and J by 2 bases, with 11 bases left in between. The CDR3 covers 15 residues.

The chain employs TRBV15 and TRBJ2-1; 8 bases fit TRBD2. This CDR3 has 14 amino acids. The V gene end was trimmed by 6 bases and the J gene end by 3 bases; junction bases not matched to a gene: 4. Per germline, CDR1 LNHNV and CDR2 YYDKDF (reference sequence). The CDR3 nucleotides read TGTGCCACCAGTGACGGGGGGGTCTACAATGAGCAGTTCTTC. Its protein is CATSDGGVYNEQFF.